This T cell receptor beta chain was recorded in a study of T cell changes during pregnancy in multiple sclerosis. TCRdb's table, derived via immunoSEQ multiplex PCR, lists solely in-frame clones and lacks some. This table holds around 32,000 clones, roughly 90% found once. There are 15 residues in the CDR3. V gave up 3 bases and J gave up 5 bases; unmatched junction bases: 7. Germline CDR1 KGHSH, CDR2 LQKENI. The starting material was CD8+ T cells from peripheral blood mononuclear cells, obtained before pregnancy. The chain employs TRBV18 and TRBJ1-5; 7 bases map to TRBD1. The sequence was obtained from a female donor with multiple sclerosis, enrolled in a pregnancy study. The CDR3, as DNA: TGTGCCAGCTCACCTAGCGGAGGGGGCGATCAGCCCCAGCATTTT. Protein: CASSPSGGGDQPQHF.